The rows below give T cell receptor beta chains drawn from one sample of a study of blood T cell repertoires in COVID-19. The data were produced by immunoSEQ multiplex PCR, yet TCRdb's version contains in-frame clones alone and is incomplete. The data show approximately 240,000 clones, with about 88% seen just once and around 2.2% held by the top ten. Source material: peripheral blood. The receptor source for this set is a woman aged 35 to 49 who had recovered from COVID-19. Each CDR3 is given with its conserved first and last residue. A D gene is named only where the DNA matches it firmly. Only part of the rows carry a size: once, few, many, or a class if the clone is expanded.

>TRBJ1-2|TRBD1|.|TRBV10-2
CASGGTGPYGYTF
TGCGCCAGCGGAGGGACAGGGCCCTATGGCTACACCTTC
>TRBJ2-2|TRBD2|.|TRBV4-3
CASSQDRRGGLVGELFF
TGCGCCAGCAGCCAAGATAGGCGGGGGGGCCTCGTCGGGGAGCTGTTTTTT
>TRBJ1-1|TRBD1|.|TRBV11-3
CASSPTDRGHRPFF
TGTGCCAGCAGCCCAACCGACAGGGGGCATCGACCTTTCTTT
>TRBJ2-1|.|.|TRBV4-2
CASSPRFGGEQFF
TGTGCCAGCAGCCCAAGGTTCGGCGGGGAGCAGTTCTTC
>TRBJ2-5|.|.|TRBV6-2/TRBV6-3
CASSFGVLDAKETQYF
TGTGCCAGCAGTTTCGGGGTCCTAGATGCTAAAGAGACCCAGTACTTC
>TRBJ1-5|.|.|TRBV19
CASSIQDSNQPQHF
TGTGCCAGTAGTATCCAGGATAGCAATCAGCCCCAGCATTTT
>TRBJ2-5|TRBD2|.|TRBV11-2
CASLKTGLAGATETQYF
TGTGCCAGCCTTAAAACGGGACTAGCGGGGGCGACAGAGACCCAGTACTTC
>TRBJ2-5|TRBD1|.|TRBV2
CASSRQGAYEETQYF
TGTGCCAGCAGTCGACAGGGGGCGTATGAAGAGACCCAGTACTTC
>TRBJ2-5|TRBD1|.|TRBV2
CASSDRGLSYVETQYF
TGTGCCAGCAGTGACAGGGGGCTTTCATATGTAGAGACCCAGTACTTC
>TRBJ1-3|.|.|TRBV30
CAWSVPGSSSGNTIYF
TGTGCCTGGAGTGTACCAGGGTCGAGCTCTGGAAACACCATATATTTT
>TRBJ2-1|.|.|TRBV9
CASSVSNVGNEQFF
TGTGCCAGCAGCGTTTCCAACGTCGGCAATGAGCAGTTCTTC
>TRBJ2-1|.|.|TRBV27
CATAHYNEQFF
TGTGCCACCGCGCACTACAATGAGCAGTTCTTC
>TRBJ2-6|TRBD1|.|TRBV15
CATSSRTGYSGANVLTF
TGTGCCACCAGCTCCCGGACAGGGTACTCTGGGGCCAACGTCCTGACTTTC
>TRBJ2-7|TRBD1|.|TRBV7-9
CASSSGQGYYEQYF
TGTGCCAGCAGCTCCGGACAGGGTTACTACGAGCAGTACTTC
>TRBJ2-7|.|.|TRBV29-1
CSVGAGPYEQYF
TGCAGCGTTGGGGCAGGCCCCTACGAGCAGTACTTC
>TRBJ2-2|.|few|TRBV30
CAWSRLAFNTGELFF
TGTGCCTGGAGTAGGCTAGCGTTTAACACCGGGGAGCTGTTTTTT
>TRBJ2-1|TRBD1|.|TRBV7-9
CASSSRDSADNEQFF
TGTGCCAGCAGCTCTCGGGACAGTGCCGACAATGAGCAGTTCTTC
>TRBJ2-7|.|.|TRBV27
CASSLSSLLTYEQYF
TGTGCCAGCAGTTTGAGCTCCCTCCTGACCTACGAGCAGTACTTC
>TRBJ2-2|TRBD2|.|TRBV15
CATSRIPSGEGGELFF
TGTGCCACCAGCAGGATCCCTAGCGGGGAAGGCGGGGAGCTGTTTTTT
>TRBJ1-4|TRBD1|.|TRBV19
CASSPGQGAYEKLFF
TGTGCCAGTAGTCCGGGACAGGGGGCATACGAAAAACTGTTTTTT
>TRBJ1-2|.|once|TRBV2
CASSRQDYGYTF
TGTGCCAGCAGCCGACAGGACTATGGCTACACCTTC
>TRBJ1-4|.|.|TRBV4-1
CASSQEGLPNEKLFF
TGCGCCAGCAGCCAAGAGGGCTTACCAAATGAAAAACTGTTTTTT
>TRBJ2-2|.|.|TRBV6-5
CASTRTGRGTGELFF
TGTGCCAGCACAAGGACAGGGAGGGGTACCGGGGAGCTGTTTTTT
>TRBJ2-7|TRBD2|.|TRBV18
CASSPSGRGYEQYF
TGTGCCAGCTCACCGAGCGGGAGGGGATACGAGCAGTACTTC
>TRBJ2-7|.|.|TRBV7-2
CASSSLTRSEQYF
TGTGCCAGCAGCTCCTTGACTAGATCCGAGCAGTACTTC
>TRBJ1-2|.|.|TRBV28
CASSNQGVIDYGYTF
TGTGCCAGCAGTAACCAAGGGGTAATAGACTATGGCTACACCTTC
>TRBJ2-1|.|.|TRBV5-4
CASSVGDNEQFF
TGTGCCAGCAGCGTCGGGGACAATGAGCAGTTCTTC